This TCR beta chain was obtained from a study of circulating CD8 cells and anti-PD-1 response in melanoma. Study details: Patients received intravenous nivolumab, 3 mg/kg, every 2 weeks. Non-responders showed stable or progressive disease; responders showed complete or partial response.

Using around 16 ng of total RNA, TCR libraries were made with the QIAseq Immune Repertoire TCR panel. TCRdb independently ran MiXCR on the reads; one entry per CDR3 protein. The sample includes roughly 1,200 distinct CDR3 sequences, approximately 5.9% of them seen just once. V dropped 5 bases and J dropped 6 bases, with 17 bases sitting between them. In germline, CDR1 is MGHRA, CDR2 YSYEKL. There are 15 residues in the CDR3. Live CD3+CD8+TCRalphabeta+ cells were sorted into four subsets by PD-1 and/or TIGIT. By sample share, this clonotype is large. The antigen is not known. Study-level findings and limits: Subset repertoires were largely private at M1, with under 7.5% shared. Tumor reactivity was tested by peptide assays on expanded sorted subsets.

The chain recombines TRBV4-1 with TRBJ2-1; perhaps D is TRBD1 or TRBD2 (5 bases each). Specimen: CD8+ T cells from PBMCs, collected at baseline or after one month of anti-PD-1 therapy (not recorded which). The sequence was collected from a human donor with melanoma. For the CDR3, the DNA is TGCGCCAGCAGCGCATACTCCGGGACCACCAATGAGCAGTTCTTC. Translating it yields CASSAYSGTTNEQFF.